This TCR beta chain was recovered during a study of blood T cell repertoires in COVID-19. Clones were read by immunoSEQ multiplex PCR, and TCRdb kept only the in-frame ones, dropping some. This table holds 150,000 to 200,000 clones, around 80% found once. CDR1 and CDR2 (germline): LNHDA, SQIVND (reference sequence). V was shortened by 6 bases and J by 4 bases, with 13 bases between the two germline ends. The CDR3 contains 14 residues. Input material: peripheral blood. The V call is TRBV19, the J call TRBJ2-1, with D maybe TRBD2 (6 bases). This clonotype was obtained from a woman in her 70s with acute or convalescent COVID-19. In DNA form, the CDR3 reads TGTGCCAGTAGCGGGAGCTCCCTATACAATGAGCAGTTCTTC. Its translation: CASSGSSLYNEQFF.